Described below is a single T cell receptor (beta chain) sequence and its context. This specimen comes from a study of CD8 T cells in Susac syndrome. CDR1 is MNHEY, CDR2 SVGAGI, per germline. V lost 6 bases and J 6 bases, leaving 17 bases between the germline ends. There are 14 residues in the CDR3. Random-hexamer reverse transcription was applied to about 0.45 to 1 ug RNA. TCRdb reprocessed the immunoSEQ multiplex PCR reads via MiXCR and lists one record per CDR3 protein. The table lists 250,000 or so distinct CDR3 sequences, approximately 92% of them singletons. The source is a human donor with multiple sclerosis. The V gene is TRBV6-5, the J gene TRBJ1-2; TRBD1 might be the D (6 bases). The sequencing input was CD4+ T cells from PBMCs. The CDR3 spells CASSKGGVSNGYTF. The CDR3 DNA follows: TGTGCCAGCAGCAAGGGGGGCGTGAGCAATGGCTACACCTTC.